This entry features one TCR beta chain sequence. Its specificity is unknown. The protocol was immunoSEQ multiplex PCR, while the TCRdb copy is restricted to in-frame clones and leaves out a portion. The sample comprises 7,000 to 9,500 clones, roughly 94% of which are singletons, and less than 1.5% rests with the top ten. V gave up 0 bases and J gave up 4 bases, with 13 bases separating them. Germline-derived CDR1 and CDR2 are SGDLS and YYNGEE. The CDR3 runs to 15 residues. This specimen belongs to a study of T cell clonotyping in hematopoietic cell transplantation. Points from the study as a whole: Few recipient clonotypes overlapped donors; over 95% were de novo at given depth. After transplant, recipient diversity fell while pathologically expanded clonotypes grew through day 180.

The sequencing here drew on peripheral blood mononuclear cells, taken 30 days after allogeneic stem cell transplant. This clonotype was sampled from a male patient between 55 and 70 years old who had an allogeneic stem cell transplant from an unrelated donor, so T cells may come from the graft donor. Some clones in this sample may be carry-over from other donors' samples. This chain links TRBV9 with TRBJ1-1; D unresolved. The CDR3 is CASSVAPASGTEAFF. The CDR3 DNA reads TGTGCCAGCAGCGTAGCCCCGGCATCCGGCACTGAAGCTTTCTTT.